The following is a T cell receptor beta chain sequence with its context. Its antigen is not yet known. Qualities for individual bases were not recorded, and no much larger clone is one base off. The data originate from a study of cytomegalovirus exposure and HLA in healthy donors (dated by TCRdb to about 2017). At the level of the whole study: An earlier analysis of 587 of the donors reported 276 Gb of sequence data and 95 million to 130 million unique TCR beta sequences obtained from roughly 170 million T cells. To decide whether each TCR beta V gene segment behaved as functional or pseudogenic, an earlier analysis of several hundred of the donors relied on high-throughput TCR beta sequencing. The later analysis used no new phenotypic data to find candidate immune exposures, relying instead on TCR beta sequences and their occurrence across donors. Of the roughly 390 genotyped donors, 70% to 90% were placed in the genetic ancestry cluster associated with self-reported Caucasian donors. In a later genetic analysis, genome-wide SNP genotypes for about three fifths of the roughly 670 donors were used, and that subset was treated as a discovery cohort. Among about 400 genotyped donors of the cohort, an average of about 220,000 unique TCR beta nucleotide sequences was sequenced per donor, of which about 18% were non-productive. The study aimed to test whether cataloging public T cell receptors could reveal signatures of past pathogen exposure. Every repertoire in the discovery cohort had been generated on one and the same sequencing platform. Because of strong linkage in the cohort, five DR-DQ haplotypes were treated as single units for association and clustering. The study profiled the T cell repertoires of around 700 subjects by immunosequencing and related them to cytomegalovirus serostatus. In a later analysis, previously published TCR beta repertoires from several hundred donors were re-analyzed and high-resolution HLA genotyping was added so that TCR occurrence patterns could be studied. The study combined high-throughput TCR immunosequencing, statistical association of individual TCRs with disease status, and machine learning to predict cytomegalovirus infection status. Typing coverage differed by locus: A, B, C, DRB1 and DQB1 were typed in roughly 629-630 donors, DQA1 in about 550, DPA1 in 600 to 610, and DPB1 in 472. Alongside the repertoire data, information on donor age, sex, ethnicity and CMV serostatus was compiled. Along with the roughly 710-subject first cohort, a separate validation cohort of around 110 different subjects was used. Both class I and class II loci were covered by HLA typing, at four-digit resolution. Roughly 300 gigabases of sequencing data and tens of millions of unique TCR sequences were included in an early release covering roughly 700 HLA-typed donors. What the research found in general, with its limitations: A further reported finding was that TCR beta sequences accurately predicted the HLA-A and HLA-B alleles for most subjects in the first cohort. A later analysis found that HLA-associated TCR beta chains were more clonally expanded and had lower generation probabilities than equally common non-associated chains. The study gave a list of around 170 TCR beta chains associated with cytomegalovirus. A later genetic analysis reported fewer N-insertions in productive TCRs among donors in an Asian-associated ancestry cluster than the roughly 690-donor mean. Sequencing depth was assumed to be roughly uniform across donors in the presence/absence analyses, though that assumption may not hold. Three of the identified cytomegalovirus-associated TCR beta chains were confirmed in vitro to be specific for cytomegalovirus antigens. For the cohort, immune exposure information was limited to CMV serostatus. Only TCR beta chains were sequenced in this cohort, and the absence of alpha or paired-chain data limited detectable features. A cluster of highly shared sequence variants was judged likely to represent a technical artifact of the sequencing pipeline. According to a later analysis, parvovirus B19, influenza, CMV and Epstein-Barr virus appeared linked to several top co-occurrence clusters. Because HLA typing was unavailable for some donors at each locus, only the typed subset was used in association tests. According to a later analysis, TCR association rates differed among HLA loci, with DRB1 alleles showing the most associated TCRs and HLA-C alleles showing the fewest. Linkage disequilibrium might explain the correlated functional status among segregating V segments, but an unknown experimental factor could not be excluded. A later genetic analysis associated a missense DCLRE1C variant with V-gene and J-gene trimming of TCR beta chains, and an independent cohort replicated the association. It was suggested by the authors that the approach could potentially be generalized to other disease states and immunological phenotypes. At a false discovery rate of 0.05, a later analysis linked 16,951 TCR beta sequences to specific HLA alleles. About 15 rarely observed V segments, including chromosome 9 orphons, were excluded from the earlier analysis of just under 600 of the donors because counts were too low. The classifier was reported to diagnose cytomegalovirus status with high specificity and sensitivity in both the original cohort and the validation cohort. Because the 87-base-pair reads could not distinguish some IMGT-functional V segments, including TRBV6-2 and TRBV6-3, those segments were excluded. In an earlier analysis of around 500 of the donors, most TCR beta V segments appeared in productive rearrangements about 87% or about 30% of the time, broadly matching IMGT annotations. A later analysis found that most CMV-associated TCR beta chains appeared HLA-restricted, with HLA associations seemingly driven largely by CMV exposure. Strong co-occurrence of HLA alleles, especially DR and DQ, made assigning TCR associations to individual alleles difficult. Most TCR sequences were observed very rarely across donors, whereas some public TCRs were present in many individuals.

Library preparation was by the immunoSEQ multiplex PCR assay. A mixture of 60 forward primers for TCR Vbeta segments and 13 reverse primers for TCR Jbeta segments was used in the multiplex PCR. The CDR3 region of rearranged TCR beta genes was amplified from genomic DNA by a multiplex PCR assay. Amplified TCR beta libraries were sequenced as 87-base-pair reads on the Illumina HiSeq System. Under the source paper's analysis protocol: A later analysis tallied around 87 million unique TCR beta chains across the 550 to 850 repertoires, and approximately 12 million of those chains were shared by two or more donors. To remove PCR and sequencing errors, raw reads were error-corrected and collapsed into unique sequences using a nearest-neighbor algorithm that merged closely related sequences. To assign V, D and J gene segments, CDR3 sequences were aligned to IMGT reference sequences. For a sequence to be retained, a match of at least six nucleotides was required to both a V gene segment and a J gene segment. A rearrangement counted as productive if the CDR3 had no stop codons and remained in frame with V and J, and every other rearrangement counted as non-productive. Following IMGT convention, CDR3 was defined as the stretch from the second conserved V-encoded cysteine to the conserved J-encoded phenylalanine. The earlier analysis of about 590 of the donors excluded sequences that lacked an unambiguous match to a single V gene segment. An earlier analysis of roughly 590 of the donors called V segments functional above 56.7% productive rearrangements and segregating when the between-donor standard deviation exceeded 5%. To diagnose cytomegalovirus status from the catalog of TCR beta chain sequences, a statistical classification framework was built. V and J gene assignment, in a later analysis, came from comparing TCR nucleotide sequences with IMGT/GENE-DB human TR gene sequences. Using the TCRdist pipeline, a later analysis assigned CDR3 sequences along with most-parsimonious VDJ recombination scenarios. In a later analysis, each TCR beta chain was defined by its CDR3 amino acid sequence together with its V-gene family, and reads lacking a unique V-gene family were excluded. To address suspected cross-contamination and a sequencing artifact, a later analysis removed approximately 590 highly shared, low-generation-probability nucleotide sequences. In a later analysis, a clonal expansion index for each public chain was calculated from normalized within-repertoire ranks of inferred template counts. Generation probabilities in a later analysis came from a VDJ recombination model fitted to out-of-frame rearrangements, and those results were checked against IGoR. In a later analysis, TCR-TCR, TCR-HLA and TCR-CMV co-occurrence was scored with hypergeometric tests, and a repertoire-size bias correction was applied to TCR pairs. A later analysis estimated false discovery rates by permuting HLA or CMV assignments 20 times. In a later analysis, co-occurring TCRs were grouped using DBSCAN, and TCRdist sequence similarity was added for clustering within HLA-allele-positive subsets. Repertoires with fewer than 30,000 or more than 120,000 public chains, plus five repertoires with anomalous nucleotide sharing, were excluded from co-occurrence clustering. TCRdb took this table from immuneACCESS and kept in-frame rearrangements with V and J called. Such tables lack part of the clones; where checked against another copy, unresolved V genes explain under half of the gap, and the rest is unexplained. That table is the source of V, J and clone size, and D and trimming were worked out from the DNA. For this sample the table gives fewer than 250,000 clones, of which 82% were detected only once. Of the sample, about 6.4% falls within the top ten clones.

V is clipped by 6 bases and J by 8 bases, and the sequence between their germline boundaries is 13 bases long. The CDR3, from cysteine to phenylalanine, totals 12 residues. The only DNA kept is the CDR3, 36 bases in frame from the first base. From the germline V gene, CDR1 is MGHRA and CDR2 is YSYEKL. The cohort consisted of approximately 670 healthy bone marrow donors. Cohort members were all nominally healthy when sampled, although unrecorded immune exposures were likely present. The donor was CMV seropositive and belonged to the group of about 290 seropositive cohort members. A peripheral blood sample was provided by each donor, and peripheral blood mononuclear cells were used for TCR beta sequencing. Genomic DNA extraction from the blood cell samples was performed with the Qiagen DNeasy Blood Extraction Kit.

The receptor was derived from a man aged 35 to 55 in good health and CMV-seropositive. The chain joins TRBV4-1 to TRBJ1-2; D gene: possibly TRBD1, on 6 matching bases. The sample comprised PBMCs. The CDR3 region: CASSDTGRGYTF. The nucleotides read TGCGCCAGCAGTGACACAGGGCGAGGCTACACCTTC.